The 10 T cell receptor beta chains presented below share a single source sample, sequenced in a study of lymphopenia after photon versus proton radiotherapy (dated by TCRdb to about 2019). The library was generated by the immunoSEQ multiplex PCR assay. Not all clones reach the TCRdb copy of this immuneACCESS table, which keeps in-frame sequences only. Checked studies attribute under half of the gap to unresolved V genes and leave the rest unexplained. The sample includes tens of thousands of clones, with about 86% observed a single time. 10% to 13% of the sample goes to the ten largest clones. The sample consisted of peripheral blood, taken from a patient treated with proton-based radiotherapy. The receptors here all came from a woman between 70 and 85 years old with pancreatic cancer. Some clones in this sample may be carry-over from other donors' samples.

This clone was picked up one time. The V gene is TRBV7-2, the J gene TRBJ2-3; 15 bases are a match to TRBD2. Trimming took 5 bases from V and 3 from J; bases not matched to a gene: 3. The CDR3 sequence is 16 residues long. Per germline, CDR1 SGHTA and CDR2 FQGNSA. The CDR3 spells CASSPGLAGGTDTQYF. The CDR3 nucleotides read TGTGCCAGCAGCCCTGGACTAGCGGGAGGGACAGATACGCAGTATTTT.

V is TRBV14 and J is TRBJ2-1; 9 bases line up with TRBD2. Germline lookup yields CDR1 SGHDN and CDR2 FVKESK. Trimming removed 0 bases from V and 7 bases from J; junction bases left unmatched: 7. CDR3 size: 16 residues. The CDR3 DNA sequence: TGTGCCAGCAGCCAAGAGGCGCTAGCGGGATATAATGAGCAGTTCTTC. This translates into CASSQEALAGYNEQFF.

The chain couples TRBV7-9 to TRBJ2-1; TRBD2 matches at 8 bases. The CDR3 is 14 amino acids. The junction had 6 bases not matched to a gene; V was cut back by 4 bases and J by 7 bases. The germline V gene encodes CDR1 SEHNR and CDR2 FQNEAQ (reference sequence). Here the CDR3 reads CASSSFIAGNEQFF. The CDR3 nucleotides are TGTGCCAGCAGCTCCTTTATAGCGGGAAATGAGCAGTTCTTC.

V and J are TRBV30 and TRBJ2-1, with 8 bases lining up with TRBD2. With 2 bases clipped from V and 8 bases from J, the junction kept 11 bases outside the gene matches. The CDR3 covers 15 residues. Germline CDR1 reads GTSNPN; CDR2 reads SVGIG (reference sequence). The CDR3 bases are TGTGCCTGGAGTCTATCGCGGCTAGCGGGCGATGAGCAGTTCTTC. Amino acid sequence: CAWSLSRLAGDEQFF.

There are a few counts of this clone. V usage is TRBV4-1 and J usage is TRBJ1-1; 9 nucleotides line up with TRBD1. The germline V gene has CDR1 MGHRA and CDR2 YSYEKL. After removal of 7 bases from V and 5 bases from J, the junction contained 11 bases not matched to a gene. CDR3 size: 15 residues. In DNA, the CDR3 is TGCGCCAGCAACGGGGCCGGACAGGGGTTAACTGAAGCTTTCTTT. Amino acid sequence: CASNGAGQGLTEAFF.

The chain couples TRBV18 to TRBJ2-3; D unclear. V was shortened by 2 bases and J by 2 bases, with 11 bases between the two germline ends. Germline CDR1 reads KGHSH; CDR2 reads LQKENI. This CDR3 has 15 residues. The CDR3 loop is CASSPRTTVTDTQYF. In DNA, the CDR3 is TGTGCCAGCTCACCAAGAACGACCGTCACAGATACGCAGTATTTT.

The chain combines TRBV7-2 with TRBJ1-1; D may be TRBD1 (6 bases). Trimming took 2 bases from V and 6 from J, leaving 13 bases between them. Germline assignment: CDR1 SGHTA and CDR2 FQGNSA. The CDR3 has 14 amino acids. CDR3 amino acids: CASSLNGGSAEAFF. As DNA, the CDR3 is TGTGCCAGCAGCTTAAACGGGGGCTCCGCTGAAGCTTTCTTT.

This clone showed up just once. The rearrangement uses TRBV11-2 and TRBJ2-3, with 7 bases identical to TRBD2. CDR1 is SGHAT and CDR2 is FQNNGV in the germline V gene. Unmatched junction bases numbered 6, after V lost 0 bases and J lost 0 bases. This CDR3 comprises 17 residues. The CDR3 is CASSLEPSGTSTDTQYF. The CDR3 region has the DNA TGTGCCAGCAGCTTAGAGCCTAGCGGTACTAGCACAGATACGCAGTATTTT. Full variable domain (outside the CDR3, taken from reference TRBV11-2 and TRBJ2-3): EAGVAQSPRYKIIEKRQSVAFWCNPISGHATLYWYQQILGQGPKLLIQFQNNGVVDDSQLPKDRFSAERLKGVDSTLKIQPAKLEDSAVYLCASSLEPSGTSTDTQYFGPGTRLTVL.

The V and J genes are TRBV20-1 and TRBJ2-5, with unresolved D. The CDR3 is made up of 11 amino acids. Trimming shortened V by 7 bases and J by 2 bases, and 8 bases separated the two germline ends. Germline V gene data show CDR1 as DFQATT and CDR2 as SNEGSKA (reference sequence). Here the CDR3 DNA reads TGCAGTGAAGGCATACAAGAGACCCAGTACTTC. Encoded protein: CSEGIQETQYF.

This chain joins TRBV5-6 and TRBJ2-1, with 10 bases fitting TRBD2. The length of the CDR3 is 18 residues. Per the germline V gene, CDR1 is SGHDT and CDR2 is YYEEEE. Germline trimming cut 0 bases from V and 9 bases from J; bases unmatched to any gene: 15. The chain's CDR3 is CASSLEMASGRRGGEQFF. The CDR3 nucleotides are TGTGCCAGCAGCTTGGAAATGGCTAGCGGGAGAAGGGGAGGTGAGCAGTTCTTC.